Shown below are 12 T cell receptor beta chains from a single sample sequenced in a study of blood T cells in healthy people across ages (dated by TCRdb to the mid-2010s). The library was produced with 5' RACE. Sequencer: Illumina HiSeq 2500. A second PCR of roughly 7 to 12 cycles was performed with a sample-barcoded 5' primer and a J-beta primer mix. TCRdb trimmed the raw reads at Q25, called clones with MiXCR and kept productive beta chains. Identical CDR3 proteins give one entry, which carries the most common genes and DNA. The sample table records a few hundred thousand distinct CDR3 sequences; around 27% of these occur just once. In total, the top ten clones hold approximately 30% of the sample. The sample consisted of blood. The receptors derive from a woman aged 70-85 years in good health.

This clonotype was seen only a few times. The chain couples TRBV15 to TRBJ1-3; D not certain. This CDR3 is built from 15 residues. Trimming took 0 bases from V and 5 from J, leaving 11 bases between them. Germline loops: CDR1 LNHNV, CDR2 YYDKDF (reference sequence). In DNA, the CDR3 is TGTGCCACCAGCAGAGAACTGACGGCCAGAAACACCATATATTTT. This gives the protein CATSRELTARNTIYF.

The chain has TRBV11-2 and TRBJ2-5; D not resolved. The J call could be wrong; TRBJ2-7 is a better fit for the DNA end. Per the germline V gene, CDR1 is SGHAT and CDR2 is FQNNGV. The CDR3 spans 11 residues. CDR3 loop: CASSAQYEQYF. Here the CDR3 DNA reads TGTGCCAGCAGCGCACAATACGAGCAGTACTTC.

V is TRBV20-1 and J is TRBJ2-7; 10 bases fit TRBD2. Germline CDR1 reads DFQATT; CDR2 reads SNEGSKA (reference sequence). With 3 bases clipped from V and 2 bases from J, the junction kept 4 bases outside the gene matches. This CDR3 spans 14 amino acids. The CDR3 DNA reads as TGCAGTGCTAGGGGGACTAGCGCGGCCTACGAGCAGTACTTC. Protein product: CSARGTSAAYEQYF.

Notes on this clonotype: The junction differs from germline at one of its ends, possibly a read error. This chain links TRBV20-1 with TRBJ2-5; TRBD1 aligns across 11 bases. TRBJ2-1 matches the DNA end more closely, so the J call is doubtful. Germline V gives CDR1 DFQATT, CDR2 SNEGSKA (reference sequence). This CDR3 region has 15 residues. DNA for the CDR3: TGCAGTTCGGTGGACAGGGGGCGACTGAACAATGGGCAGTTCTTC. Protein product: CSSVDRGRLNNGQFF.

This clonotype was found a few times. The V gene is TRBV7-3, the J gene TRBJ2-1; 9 nucleotides align to TRBD2. CDR3 length: 15 amino acids. Unmatched junction bases numbered 7, after V lost 3 bases and J lost 7 bases. Germline CDR1 reads SGHTA; CDR2 reads FQGTGA. In DNA, the CDR3 is TGTGCCAGCAGCTTGGGACTAGCCTCGCGGAATGAGCAGTTCTTC. This encodes CASSLGLASRNEQFF.

For this clonotype: An end of the junction differs from the germline gene, which may be a read error. The genes are TRBV7-8 and TRBJ2-3, with 9 bases matching TRBD1. Germline-derived CDR1 and CDR2 are SGHVS and FQNEAQ. The CDR3 is 15 amino acids. The CDR3 sequence: CASSQGTGRGNEQFF. The DNA of the CDR3 is TGTGCCAGCAGCCAAGGGACAGGGAGAGGCAATGAGCAGTTCTTT. Full variable domain (missing parts from reference TRBV7-8 and TRBJ2-3): GAGVSQSPRYKVAKRGQDVALRCDPISGHVSLFWYQQALGQGPEFLTYFQNEAQLDKSGLPSDRFFAERPEGSVSTLKIQRTQQEDSAVYLCASSQGTGRGNEQFFGPGTRLTVL.

This clonotype was detected a few times. This sequence joins TRBV7-9 and TRBJ2-7; TRBD2 aligns across 12 bases. Trimming cost V 4 bases and J 4 bases; bases outside gene matches: 5. Germline V gene lookup returns CDR1 SEHNR and CDR2 FQNEAQ (reference sequence). The CDR3 consists of 15 residues. The CDR3, as DNA: TGTGCCAGCAGCTCTCTAGCGGGAGGGCGGTACGAGCAGTACTTC. It translates to CASSSLAGGRYEQYF.

The chain has TRBV4-2 and TRBJ2-7; 8 nucleotides align to TRBD2. The CDR3 is 14 residues long. J was trimmed by 6 bases and V by 2 bases; bases with no gene match: 6. The germline V gene encodes CDR1 LGHNA and CDR2 YNFKEQ. CDR3 sequence: CASSQKAGVAEQYF. CDR3 coding DNA: TGTGCCAGCAGCCAAAAAGCGGGAGTAGCCGAGCAGTACTTC.

J is TRBJ2-5 and V is TRBV6-6, with D possibly being TRBD1 (5 bases). The CDR3 sequence is 12 residues long. Deletions cut 8 bases from V and 5 bases from J, with 12 bases between. Germline V CDR1 and CDR2: MNHNY, SVGAGI (reference sequence). As DNA, the CDR3 is TGTGCCAGCGGGGCGGTCGTGGAGACCCAGTACTTC. The encoded protein is CASGAVVETQYF.

This clonotype was counted between two and nine times. V usage is TRBV11-2 and J usage is TRBJ1-1; D is uncertain. The germline V and J ends were trimmed by 5 bases and 4 bases, with 20 bases remaining between them. Germline V lookup: CDR1 SGHAT, CDR2 FQNNGV. CDR3 length: 16 amino acids. The CDR3 DNA reads TGTGCCAGCAGCAAAGAGCCGGGAAGGTATGGCACTGAAGCTTTCTTT. Residues: CASSKEPGRYGTEAFF.

The chain has TRBV15 and TRBJ2-2; D might be TRBD1 (6 bases). Trimming pared 3 bases from V and 1 base from J, leaving 12 bases between. This CDR3 is 16 amino acids long. The germline CDR1 and CDR2 sequences are LNHNV and YYDKDF (reference sequence). The chain's CDR3 is CATSSKVGQNTGELFF. The CDR3 DNA reads as TGTGCCACCAGCAGTAAGGTGGGACAGAACACCGGGGAGCTGTTTTTT.

Remarks on this clonotype: At one end, the junction sequence differs from germline, possibly due to a read error. The chain uses TRBV7-3 and TRBJ2-5; D unclear. CDR3 size: 13 residues. CDR1 is SGHTA, CDR2 FQGTGA, per germline. CDR3 sequence (DNA): TGTGCCAGCAGCTTTAGAGAGAAAGAGACCCAGTGCTTC. Translating it yields CASSFREKETQCF. The full variable domain, in which reference TRBV7-3 and TRBJ2-5 provide the parts outside the CDR3, is GAGVSQTPSNKVTEKGKYVELRCDPISGHTALYWYRQSLGQGPEFLIYFQGTGAADDSGLPNDRFFAVRPEGSVSTLKIQRTERGDSAVYLCASSFREKETQCFGPGTRLLVL.